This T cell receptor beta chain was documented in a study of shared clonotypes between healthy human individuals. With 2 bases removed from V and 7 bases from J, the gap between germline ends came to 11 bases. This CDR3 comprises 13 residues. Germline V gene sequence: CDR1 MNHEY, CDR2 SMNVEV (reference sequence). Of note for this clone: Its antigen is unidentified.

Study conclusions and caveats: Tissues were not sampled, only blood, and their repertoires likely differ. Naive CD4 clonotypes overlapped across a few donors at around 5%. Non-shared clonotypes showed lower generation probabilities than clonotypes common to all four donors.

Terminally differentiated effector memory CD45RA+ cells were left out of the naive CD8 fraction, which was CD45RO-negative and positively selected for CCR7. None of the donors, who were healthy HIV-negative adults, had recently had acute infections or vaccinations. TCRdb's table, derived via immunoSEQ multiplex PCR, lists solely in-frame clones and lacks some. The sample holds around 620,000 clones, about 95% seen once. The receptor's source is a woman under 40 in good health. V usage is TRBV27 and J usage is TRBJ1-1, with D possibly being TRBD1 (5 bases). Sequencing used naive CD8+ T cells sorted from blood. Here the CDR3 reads CASSLMPGGEAFF. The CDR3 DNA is TGTGCCAGCAGTTTAATGCCCGGGGGTGAAGCTTTCTTT.